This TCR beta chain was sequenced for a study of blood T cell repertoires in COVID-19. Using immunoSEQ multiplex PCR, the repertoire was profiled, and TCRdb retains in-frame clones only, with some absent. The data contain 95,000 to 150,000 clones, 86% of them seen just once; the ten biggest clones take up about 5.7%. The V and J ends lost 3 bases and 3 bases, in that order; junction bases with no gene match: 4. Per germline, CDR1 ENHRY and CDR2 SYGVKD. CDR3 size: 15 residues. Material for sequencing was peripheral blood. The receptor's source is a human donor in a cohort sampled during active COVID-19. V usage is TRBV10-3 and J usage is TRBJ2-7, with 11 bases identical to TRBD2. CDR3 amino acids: CAISDSGTSGYEQYF. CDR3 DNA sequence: TGTGCCATCAGTGATTCAGGGACTAGCGGCTACGAGCAGTACTTC.